This T cell receptor (beta chain) was sequenced in a study of blood T cell repertoires in COVID-19. Turning to the study itself: Donors in the United States, Italy and Spain gave samples during acute or convalescent COVID-19.

In the original processing: Amplification with reference gene primers provided the estimates of nucleated cell counts. Data came from immunoSEQ multiplex PCR; TCRdb stores just in-frame clones and leaves some out. V, J and clone size reflect that table, while D and trimming were determined from the DNA. The sample consists of about 440,000 clones, 80% to 90% of them appearing once. The CDR3 sequence is 13 residues long. Trimming took 12 bases from V and 2 from J; bases not matched to a gene: 5. CDR1 is KGHDR and CDR2 is SFDVKD in the germline V gene. This receptor was taken from a woman in her thirties with acute or convalescent COVID-19. Material: peripheral blood. The rearrangement uses TRBV24-1 and TRBJ2-3; TRBD2 agrees at 9 bases. The CDR3, as DNA: TGTGCCTGCGGGACTAGCCCCACAGATACGCAGTATTTT. Translating it yields CACGTSPTDTQYF.